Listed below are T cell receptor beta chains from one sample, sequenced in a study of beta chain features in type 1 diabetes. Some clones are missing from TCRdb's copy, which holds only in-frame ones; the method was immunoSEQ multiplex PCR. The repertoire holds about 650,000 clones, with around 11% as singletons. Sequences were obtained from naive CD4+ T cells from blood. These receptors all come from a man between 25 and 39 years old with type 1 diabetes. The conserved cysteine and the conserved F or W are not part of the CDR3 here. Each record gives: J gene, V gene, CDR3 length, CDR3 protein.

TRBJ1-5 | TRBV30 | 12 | AWSGGTLDQPQH
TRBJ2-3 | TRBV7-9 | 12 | ASSFAGSTDTQY
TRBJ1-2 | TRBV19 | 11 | ASSPGQHTGYT
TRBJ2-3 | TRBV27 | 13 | ASSYQTGGTDTQY
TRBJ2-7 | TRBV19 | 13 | ASSILAASSHEQY
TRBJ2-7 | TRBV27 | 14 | ASSRDSHARGYEQY
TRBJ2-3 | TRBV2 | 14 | ASSGGGGPLTDTQY
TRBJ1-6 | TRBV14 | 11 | ASSQVLNSPLH
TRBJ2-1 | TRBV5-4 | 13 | ASSLEGSGANEQF
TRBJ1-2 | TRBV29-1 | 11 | SVEGVRTYGYT
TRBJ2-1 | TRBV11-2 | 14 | ASSLGGSFSYNEQI
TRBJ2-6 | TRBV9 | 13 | ASSVGVAGANVLT
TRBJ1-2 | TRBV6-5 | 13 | ASSWTGGMNYGYT
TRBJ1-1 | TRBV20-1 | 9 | SARRTDEAF
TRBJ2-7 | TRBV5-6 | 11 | ASSLRAAYEQY
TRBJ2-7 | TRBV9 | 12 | ASSPRQGPYEQY
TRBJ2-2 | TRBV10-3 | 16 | AISTFTGGLSNTGELF
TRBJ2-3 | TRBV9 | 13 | ASSVTSGNTDTQY
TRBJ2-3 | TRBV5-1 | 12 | ASRRAGHTDTQY
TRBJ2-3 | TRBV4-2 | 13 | ASSSEAAGPDTQY
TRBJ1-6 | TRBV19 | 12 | ASSTGTLRAPLH
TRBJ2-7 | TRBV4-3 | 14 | ASSLGTSGGYYEQY
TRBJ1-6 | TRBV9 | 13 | ASSVNRGYNSPLH
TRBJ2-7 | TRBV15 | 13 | ATSRDQDSTYEQY
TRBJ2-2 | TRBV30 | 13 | AWSTGTGETGELF
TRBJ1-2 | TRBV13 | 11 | ASSSPGLDGYT
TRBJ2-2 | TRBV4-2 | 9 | ASRQAGELF
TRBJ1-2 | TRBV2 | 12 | ASSGSTGQSGYT
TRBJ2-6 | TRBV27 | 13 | ATRTGLSGANVLT
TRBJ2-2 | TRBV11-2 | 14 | ASSRDRDPNTGELF
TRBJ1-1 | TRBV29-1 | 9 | SVGSSTEAF
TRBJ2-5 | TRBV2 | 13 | ASSESGLARETQY
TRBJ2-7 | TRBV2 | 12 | ASSVQGLAYEQY
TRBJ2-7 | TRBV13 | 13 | ASSRSGGSSYEQY
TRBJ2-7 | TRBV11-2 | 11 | ASSLATGHEQY
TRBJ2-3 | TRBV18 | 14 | ASSGSGGPGTDTQY
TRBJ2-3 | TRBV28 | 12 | ASTSRQHTDTQY
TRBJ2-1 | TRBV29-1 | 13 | SVKASAGPYNEQF
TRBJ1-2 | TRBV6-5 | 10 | ASRGQGDGYT
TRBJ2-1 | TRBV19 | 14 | ASSDPRDRPYNEQF
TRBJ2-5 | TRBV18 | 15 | ASSPRGGGTNQETQY
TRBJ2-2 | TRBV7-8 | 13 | ASSLGQSNTGELF
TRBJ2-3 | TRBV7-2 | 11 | ASSSRTEATQY
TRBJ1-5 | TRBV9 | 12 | ASSVDLGNQPQH
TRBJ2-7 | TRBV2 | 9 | ASSPSYEQY
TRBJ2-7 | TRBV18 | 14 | ASSFAGGQNFYEQY
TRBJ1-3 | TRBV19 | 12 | ASSTGSSGNTIY
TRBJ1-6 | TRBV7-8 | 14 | ASSLGPAGVDSPLH
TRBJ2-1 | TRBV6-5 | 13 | ASSRGYSSYNEQF
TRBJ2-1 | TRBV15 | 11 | ATSRVTGGHAF
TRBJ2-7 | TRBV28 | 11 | ASRGGRAYEQY
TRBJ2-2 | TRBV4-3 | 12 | ASSQQGDTGELF
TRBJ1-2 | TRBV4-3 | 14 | ASSQAELTGGYGYT
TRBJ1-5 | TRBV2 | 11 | ASTRDSNQPQH
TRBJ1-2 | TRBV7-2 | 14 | ASIPDPSTAAYGYT